The rows below give T cell receptor beta chains drawn from one sample of a study of T cells after yellow fever vaccination. One entry per CDR3 protein results from TCRdb running MiXCR on the 5' RACE reads. The sample includes some 550,000 distinct CDR3 sequences, approximately 21% of them seen just once. The sequencing used PBMCs, collected 15 days after the yellow fever booster vaccination. The receptors stem from a man aged 25-45 years who received the YFV17D yellow fever vaccine. CDR3s include the opening cysteine and the closing phenylalanine or tryptophan. The order of the fields is D gene, clone size, J gene, V gene, CDR3 length, CDR3 DNA, CDR3 protein. A D gene is named only where the DNA matches it firmly. Clone size appears in some rows only: once, few, many, or a class for an expanded clone.

d_call: TRBD2
clone_size: -
j_call: TRBJ2-5
v_call: TRBV20-1
cdr3_length: 14
cdr3_nt: TGCAGTGCTAGGGCTAGCGGAATACAAGAGACCCAGTACTTC
cdr3_aa: CSARASGIQETQYF

d_call: TRBD1
clone_size: few
j_call: TRBJ2-1
v_call: TRBV7-8
cdr3_length: 16
cdr3_nt: TGTGCCAGCAGCGGTCCTAAGGGGACAGGCTACAATGAGCAGTTCTTC
cdr3_aa: CASSGPKGTGYNEQFF

d_call: -
clone_size: -
j_call: TRBJ2-1
v_call: TRBV20-1
cdr3_length: 13
cdr3_nt: TGCAGTGCTCCCCAGGTGCCCTACAATGAGCAGTTCTTC
cdr3_aa: CSAPQVPYNEQFF

d_call: TRBD2
clone_size: -
j_call: TRBJ2-5
v_call: TRBV7-3
cdr3_length: 14
cdr3_nt: TGTGCCAGCAGCTTACTAGCGGGAGAAGAGACCCAGTACTTC
cdr3_aa: CASSLLAGEETQYF

d_call: -
clone_size: few
j_call: TRBJ2-7
v_call: TRBV6-5
cdr3_length: 16
cdr3_nt: TGTGCCAGCAGTTACTCGGGAGGGACAGGAACCTACGAGCAGTACTTC
cdr3_aa: CASSYSGGTGTYEQYF

d_call: -
clone_size: -
j_call: TRBJ2-7
v_call: TRBV10-3
cdr3_length: 12
cdr3_nt: TGTGCCATTAGTGACTCTGACTACGAGCAGTACTTC
cdr3_aa: CAISDSDYEQYF

d_call: -
clone_size: few
j_call: TRBJ1-4
v_call: TRBV20-1
cdr3_length: 14
cdr3_nt: TGCAGTGCTCAGGATCCAGGGACGTTGGAAAAACTGTTTTTT
cdr3_aa: CSAQDPGTLEKLFF

d_call: -
clone_size: -
j_call: TRBJ2-1
v_call: TRBV7-2
cdr3_length: 15
cdr3_nt: TGTGCCAGCAGCTCCCGGGGGAGCTCCTACAATGAGCAGTTCTTC
cdr3_aa: CASSSRGSSYNEQFF

d_call: -
clone_size: few
j_call: TRBJ2-1
v_call: TRBV28
cdr3_length: 13
cdr3_nt: TGTGCCAGCAGCCCCCTGAGTCGCAATGAGCAGTTCTTC
cdr3_aa: CASSPLSRNEQFF

d_call: -
clone_size: -
j_call: TRBJ2-7
v_call: TRBV27
cdr3_length: 15
cdr3_nt: TGTGCCAGCAGTCTCAAGCGGGTTCGCTCCTACGAGCAGTACTTC
cdr3_aa: CASSLKRVRSYEQYF

d_call: TRBD2
clone_size: few
j_call: TRBJ2-7
v_call: TRBV20-1
cdr3_length: 17
cdr3_nt: TGCAGTGCTACACAGACTAGCGCTTTCTTACATGTCTACGAGCAGTACTTC
cdr3_aa: CSATQTSAFLHVYEQYF

d_call: -
clone_size: few
j_call: TRBJ1-1
v_call: TRBV7-8
cdr3_length: 13
cdr3_nt: TGTGCCAGCAGCTCACAGAGGATACGGGGGGCTTTCTTT
cdr3_aa: CASSSQRIRGAFF

d_call: -
clone_size: many
j_call: TRBJ2-2
v_call: TRBV12-3/TRBV12-4
cdr3_length: 14
cdr3_nt: TGTGCCAGCAGCTTTGGCGCGAACACCGGGGAGCTGTTTTTT
cdr3_aa: CASSFGANTGELFF

d_call: TRBD2
clone_size: few
j_call: TRBJ2-6
v_call: TRBV27
cdr3_length: 17
cdr3_nt: TGTGCCAGCAGTCATACTAGCGGAGCCTCTGGGGCCAACGTCCTGACTTTC
cdr3_aa: CASSHTSGASGANVLTF

d_call: TRBD1
clone_size: -
j_call: TRBJ2-5
v_call: TRBV24-1
cdr3_length: 13
cdr3_nt: TGTGCCACCAGTGATGGGACAGAAGAGACCCAGTACTTC
cdr3_aa: CATSDGTEETQYF

d_call: TRBD2
clone_size: few
j_call: TRBJ2-3
v_call: TRBV10-1
cdr3_length: 15
cdr3_nt: TGCGCCAGCAGTGGCGTACTAGCGGGAAAAGATACGCAGTATTTT
cdr3_aa: CASSGVLAGKDTQYF

d_call: -
clone_size: -
j_call: TRBJ2-3
v_call: TRBV20-1
cdr3_length: 15
cdr3_nt: TGCAGTGCCGGAGGAGGCGGGATCCGATCAGATACGCAGTATTTT
cdr3_aa: CSAGGGGIRSDTQYF

d_call: -
clone_size: few
j_call: TRBJ2-2
v_call: TRBV20-1
cdr3_length: 12
cdr3_nt: TGCAGTGCTGCCGCGAACACCGGGGAGCTGTTTTTT
cdr3_aa: CSAAANTGELFF

d_call: -
clone_size: -
j_call: TRBJ2-7
v_call: TRBV21-1
cdr3_length: 14
cdr3_nt: TGTGCCCACCGGGCGGGACCGGGGCCCTACGAGCAGTACTTC
cdr3_aa: CAHRAGPGPYEQYF

d_call: -
clone_size: few
j_call: TRBJ2-7
v_call: TRBV7-9
cdr3_length: 15
cdr3_nt: TGTGCCAGCAGCTTAGTTACGGAGCGCGGGGCCGAGCAGTACTTC
cdr3_aa: CASSLVTERGAEQYF

d_call: -
clone_size: -
j_call: TRBJ2-1
v_call: TRBV5-6
cdr3_length: 17
cdr3_nt: TGTGCCAGCAGCTTGGGCGCACAGTCTCCCAGGAGGAATGAGCAGTTCTTC
cdr3_aa: CASSLGAQSPRRNEQFF

d_call: -
clone_size: few
j_call: TRBJ2-3
v_call: TRBV6-1
cdr3_length: 13
cdr3_nt: TGTGCCAGCGCCCCGGGCAGGACAGATACGCAGTATTTT
cdr3_aa: CASAPGRTDTQYF

d_call: -
clone_size: -
j_call: TRBJ1-6
v_call: TRBV3-1
cdr3_length: 12
cdr3_nt: TGTGCCAGCAGCCGATACTCGACACCCCTCCACTTT
cdr3_aa: CASSRYSTPLHF

d_call: TRBD2
clone_size: -
j_call: TRBJ2-1
v_call: TRBV7-2
cdr3_length: 15
cdr3_nt: TGTGCCAGCAGCTTAGCGGCGGGAGTGAGCAATGAGCAGTTCTTC
cdr3_aa: CASSLAAGVSNEQFF

d_call: -
clone_size: few
j_call: TRBJ1-2
v_call: TRBV19
cdr3_length: 15
cdr3_nt: TGTGCCAGTCGGATCGGGAATCAGGCCCTTGGCGGCTACACCTTC
cdr3_aa: CASRIGNQALGGYTF

d_call: -
clone_size: few
j_call: TRBJ2-5
v_call: TRBV24-1
cdr3_length: 15
cdr3_nt: TGTGCCACCAGTGACCGTTCAGGGGGGCAAGAGACCCAGTACTTC
cdr3_aa: CATSDRSGGQETQYF

d_call: TRBD2
clone_size: -
j_call: TRBJ2-5
v_call: TRBV6-5
cdr3_length: 16
cdr3_nt: TGTGCCAGCAGTTACGTGGCTAGCGGAGACCAAGAGACCCAGTACTTC
cdr3_aa: CASSYVASGDQETQYF

d_call: -
clone_size: many
j_call: TRBJ2-5
v_call: TRBV20-1
cdr3_length: 14
cdr3_nt: TGCAGTGCTGAGGGGGGAGGAGGGCAAGAGACCCAGTACTTC
cdr3_aa: CSAEGGGGQETQYF

d_call: -
clone_size: -
j_call: TRBJ2-2
v_call: TRBV10-3
cdr3_length: 16
cdr3_nt: TGTGCCATCATGCCGACAGGACCTGTGAACACCGGGGAGCTGTTTTTT
cdr3_aa: CAIMPTGPVNTGELFF

d_call: TRBD2
clone_size: few
j_call: TRBJ2-2
v_call: TRBV11-2
cdr3_length: 19
cdr3_nt: TGTGCCAGCAGCTTACTTGGACAGGGGACTAGCGGTAACACCGGGGAGCTGTTTTTT
cdr3_aa: CASSLLGQGTSGNTGELFF

d_call: TRBD2
clone_size: few
j_call: TRBJ2-7
v_call: TRBV6-1
cdr3_length: 15
cdr3_nt: TGTGCCAGCAGCCGGGATAGCGGGAGCTCCTACGAGCAGTACTTC
cdr3_aa: CASSRDSGSSYEQYF

d_call: -
clone_size: few
j_call: TRBJ2-7
v_call: TRBV10-3
cdr3_length: 12
cdr3_nt: TGTGCCATCAGTGAGTCGCGCGACGAGCAGTACTTC
cdr3_aa: CAISESRDEQYF

d_call: -
clone_size: few
j_call: TRBJ1-3
v_call: TRBV7-2
cdr3_length: 12
cdr3_nt: TGTGCCAGCAGCTTTCAGGGAAACACCATATATTTT
cdr3_aa: CASSFQGNTIYF

d_call: TRBD2
clone_size: -
j_call: TRBJ2-7
v_call: TRBV6-5
cdr3_length: 12
cdr3_nt: TGTGCCAGCGGACTAGCGACCTACGAGCAGTACTTC
cdr3_aa: CASGLATYEQYF

d_call: -
clone_size: -
j_call: TRBJ2-1
v_call: TRBV30
cdr3_length: 12
cdr3_nt: TGTGCCTGGGCCAGGAGGGTGAATGAGCAGTTCTTC
cdr3_aa: CAWARRVNEQFF

d_call: TRBD2
clone_size: few
j_call: TRBJ2-2
v_call: TRBV9
cdr3_length: 16
cdr3_nt: TGTGCCAGCAGCGAGACTAGCGGGAGGACTACCGGGGAGCTGTTTTTT
cdr3_aa: CASSETSGRTTGELFF

d_call: -
clone_size: -
j_call: TRBJ2-3
v_call: TRBV12-3/TRBV12-4
cdr3_length: 15
cdr3_nt: TGTGCCAGCAGTTTGGCGACACCTAGCACAGATACGCAGTATTTT
cdr3_aa: CASSLATPSTDTQYF

d_call: -
clone_size: -
j_call: TRBJ2-7
v_call: TRBV30
cdr3_length: 14
cdr3_nt: TGTGCCTGGAGTGGGACTACTCTAAGCAACGAGCAGTACTTC
cdr3_aa: CAWSGTTLSNEQYF

d_call: -
clone_size: -
j_call: TRBJ1-1
v_call: TRBV20-1
cdr3_length: 11
cdr3_nt: TGCAGTCCTCTAGGCTACACTGAAGCTTTCTTT
cdr3_aa: CSPLGYTEAFF

d_call: -
clone_size: -
j_call: TRBJ1-5
v_call: TRBV7-6
cdr3_length: 13
cdr3_nt: TGTGCCAGCAGCGCATCAGGGAGCCAGCCCCAGCATTTT
cdr3_aa: CASSASGSQPQHF

d_call: -
clone_size: -
j_call: TRBJ2-7
v_call: TRBV4-3
cdr3_length: 16
cdr3_nt: TGCGCCAGCAGCCAAGGGGTACTTGGACTCCCCTACGAGCAGTACTTC
cdr3_aa: CASSQGVLGLPYEQYF

d_call: -
clone_size: -
j_call: TRBJ2-1
v_call: TRBV18
cdr3_length: 15
cdr3_nt: TGTGCCAGCTCACCCCGGGGAGGCGCCTACAATGAGCAGTTCTTC
cdr3_aa: CASSPRGGAYNEQFF

d_call: TRBD2
clone_size: -
j_call: TRBJ2-1
v_call: TRBV29-1
cdr3_length: 14
cdr3_nt: TGCAGCGGCGTGACTAGCGGGAGGTTCAATGAGCAGTTCTTC
cdr3_aa: CSGVTSGRFNEQFF

d_call: -
clone_size: -
j_call: TRBJ1-3
v_call: TRBV7-2
cdr3_length: 15
cdr3_nt: TGTGCCAGCAGCTTAGACGGGATCTCTGGAAACACCATATATTTT
cdr3_aa: CASSLDGISGNTIYF

d_call: -
clone_size: few
j_call: TRBJ1-5
v_call: TRBV5-1
cdr3_length: 17
cdr3_nt: TGCGCCAGCAGCGCCGGCGGGGGCGCGGAGCGCAATCAGCCCCAGCATTTT
cdr3_aa: CASSAGGGAERNQPQHF

d_call: -
clone_size: -
j_call: TRBJ2-3
v_call: TRBV20-1
cdr3_length: 13
cdr3_nt: TGCAGTGCTAGAGTGGGGACAACAGATACGCAGTATTTT
cdr3_aa: CSARVGTTDTQYF

d_call: TRBD2
clone_size: -
j_call: TRBJ2-7
v_call: TRBV7-9
cdr3_length: 13
cdr3_nt: TGTGCCAGCCTAAGAGCGGGAGCTAACGAGCAGTACTTC
cdr3_aa: CASLRAGANEQYF

d_call: TRBD1
clone_size: -
j_call: TRBJ2-1
v_call: TRBV24-1
cdr3_length: 13
cdr3_nt: TGTGCCACCAGTGATTATAGGACAGGGGAGCAGTTCTTC
cdr3_aa: CATSDYRTGEQFF

d_call: TRBD2
clone_size: -
j_call: TRBJ2-1
v_call: TRBV20-1
cdr3_length: 17
cdr3_nt: TGCAGTGCTAGTGCGACTAGCGGGAATGGCGCCTACAATGAGCAGTTCTTC
cdr3_aa: CSASATSGNGAYNEQFF

d_call: -
clone_size: -
j_call: TRBJ2-5
v_call: TRBV9
cdr3_length: 14
cdr3_nt: TGTGCCAGCAGCCTCAAGGGGGCGGGAGTGGCCCAGTACTTC
cdr3_aa: CASSLKGAGVAQYF

d_call: TRBD1
clone_size: few
j_call: TRBJ1-2
v_call: TRBV12-3/TRBV12-4
cdr3_length: 13
cdr3_nt: TGTGCCAGCACCCCGACAGGGAGGTATGGCTACACCTTC
cdr3_aa: CASTPTGRYGYTF

d_call: -
clone_size: -
j_call: TRBJ1-2
v_call: TRBV6-5
cdr3_length: 14
cdr3_nt: TGTGCCAGCAGTTACTCGGGGACCCACGGTGGCTACACCTTC
cdr3_aa: CASSYSGTHGGYTF

d_call: -
clone_size: -
j_call: TRBJ2-7
v_call: TRBV29-1
cdr3_length: 13
cdr3_nt: TGCAGCGTAGGAACCTTTGAGGGTCACGAGCAGTACTTC
cdr3_aa: CSVGTFEGHEQYF

d_call: -
clone_size: -
j_call: TRBJ2-1
v_call: TRBV7-2
cdr3_length: 12
cdr3_nt: TGTGCCAGCAGCTGGACAGACAATGAGCAGTTCTTC
cdr3_aa: CASSWTDNEQFF

d_call: -
clone_size: -
j_call: TRBJ2-1
v_call: TRBV7-2
cdr3_length: 13
cdr3_nt: TGTGCCAGCAGCTTAGCGCAGAGAACTGAGCAGTTCTTC
cdr3_aa: CASSLAQRTEQFF

d_call: -
clone_size: few
j_call: TRBJ2-2
v_call: TRBV20-1
cdr3_length: 15
cdr3_nt: TGCAGTGCTAGAGATGCACAGGGTGGCACCGGGGAGCTGTTTTTT
cdr3_aa: CSARDAQGGTGELFF

d_call: TRBD2
clone_size: few
j_call: TRBJ2-2
v_call: TRBV20-1
cdr3_length: 17
cdr3_nt: TGCAGTGCTAGAAGACTAGCGGGAGCGGGGAACACCGGGGAGCTGTTTTTT
cdr3_aa: CSARRLAGAGNTGELFF

d_call: -
clone_size: -
j_call: TRBJ2-1
v_call: TRBV7-2
cdr3_length: 13
cdr3_nt: TGTGCCAGCAGACCGGGACTGAGGAGTGAGCAGTTCTTC
cdr3_aa: CASRPGLRSEQFF

d_call: -
clone_size: few
j_call: TRBJ2-3
v_call: TRBV5-1
cdr3_length: 15
cdr3_nt: TGCGCCAGCAGCTTGGACCAGCGGAGCACAGATACGCAGTATTTT
cdr3_aa: CASSLDQRSTDTQYF